The 4 T cell receptor beta chains reported below all come from one sample, sequenced in a study of blood T cell repertoires in COVID-19. The repertoire was sequenced with immunoSEQ multiplex PCR; TCRdb's copy has only in-frame clones and lacks some. The repertoire includes roughly 300,000 clones, more than 85% of them detected once, and approximately 17% sits in the top ten. Input material: PBMCs or T cells enriched from blood (not recorded which). Source of these receptors: a woman in her twenties or thirties who had recovered from COVID-19.

The chain recombines TRBV5-5 with TRBJ1-2, with TRBD1 as a possible D gene (5 bases). Germline V lookup: CDR1 SGHKS, CDR2 YYEKEE (reference sequence). The V gene lost 1 base and the J gene lost 4 bases, with 5 bases spanning the gap. This CDR3 region has 12 residues. Here the CDR3 DNA reads TGTGCCAGCAGCTTGAGGGGCTATGGCTACACCTTC. Protein: CASSLRGYGYTF.

The CDR3 sequence is CATSDLRSSGAYEQYF. The CDR3 DNA is TGTGCCACCAGTGACTTGAGGAGTAGCGGGGCCTACGAGCAGTACTTC. The chain uses TRBV24-1 and TRBJ2-7; 8 positions agree with TRBD2. With 4 bases clipped from V and 2 bases from J, the junction kept 9 bases outside the gene matches. Germline CDR1 and CDR2: KGHDR and SFDVKD. CDR3 length equals 16 residues.

This chain connects TRBV11-2 to TRBJ1-1; the D is unclear. Trimming removed 5 bases at V and 1 base at J, with 8 bases between. The CDR3 has 13 amino acids. Germline-derived CDR1 and CDR2 are SGHAT and FQNNGV. CDR3 sequence (DNA): TGTGCCAGCAGCCGGGTAGAGAACACTGAAGCTTTCTTT. Translated, it gives CASSRVENTEAFF. Based on the CDR3 plus reference TRBV11-2 and TRBJ1-1, the full variable domain is EAGVAQSPRYKIIEKRQSVAFWCNPISGHATLYWYQQILGQGPKLLIQFQNNGVVDDSQLPKDRFSAERLKGVDSTLKIQPAKLEDSAVYLCASSRVENTEAFFGQGTRLTVV.

This clone was picked up one time. The chain uses TRBV19 and TRBJ2-7; 9 bases are shared with TRBD1. The V segment lost 3 bases and the J segment 2 bases; nucleotides outside the gene matches: 8. Germline V gene data show CDR1 as LNHDA and CDR2 as SQIVND (reference sequence). CDR3 length equals 16 residues. The CDR3 reads CASSMDGGDRAYEQYF. The CDR3 nucleotides read TGTGCCAGTAGTATGGACGGTGGGGACAGGGCCTACGAGCAGTACTTC.